This T cell receptor beta chain was identified in a study of CD8 T cells in Susac syndrome (dated 2019 in TCRdb). Regarding the research as a whole: Among the sequenced Susac syndrome patients, roughly six had clinically active disease and 8 or 9 were in clinical remission. The study used repertoire sequencing to test whether antigen drove CD8+ T cell activation and differentiation in Susac syndrome. Clonality of the CD8+ T cell repertoire was compared between eleven to twelve healthy donors, around 14 Susac syndrome patients and 15 multiple sclerosis patients. Susac syndrome patients were therapy-naive, on corticosteroids (some also receiving IVIg), or on IVIg alone at blood withdrawal. What the study reported, not specific to this receptor: Clonal expansion was observed in Susac syndrome CD8+ repertoires, with the highest expansion in CD8+ TEMRA cells and greater expansion in clinically active than in remitting patients. In the total CD8+ and CD8+ TEMRA repertoires, 15 to 20 and five Susac-specific public clones, respectively, were identified. The number of individuals in the TCR sequencing and HLA analysis was recognized as being relatively small.

The CDR3 runs 15 amino acids, cysteine and phenylalanine included. The read is trimmed to its CDR3 DNA, 45 bases read in frame from base 1. At the junction V is shortened by 2 bases and J by 6 bases, with 16 bases in between. CDR1 SGHDT and CDR2 YYEEEE are derived from the germline V gene. Regarding this clonotype: Its antigen remains undetermined. No base-level quality is on record; no much larger clone is a single base apart.

Peripheral blood CD8+ and CD4+ T cells from healthy donors, Susac syndrome patients and multiple sclerosis patients were profiled by high-throughput TCR beta sequencing. The Susac syndrome patients fulfilled recently defined diagnostic criteria for definite or probable disease. Bulk CD8+ and CD4+ T cells were purified by magnetic negative isolation, whereas CD8+ TEMRA cells were enriched by FACS. Blood was drawn into EDTA tubes, processed within 24 hours, and PBMCs were isolated by density gradient centrifugation. PBMCs intended for TCR sequencing were frozen in liquid nitrogen and were later thawed in a 37 degrees C water bath. Purity of sorted or isolated CD4+, CD8+ and CD8+ TEMRA cells was at least 90%. RNA was extracted with the RNeasy kit and roughly 0.45 to 1 ug was reverse transcribed using random hexamers. The immunoSEQ multiplex PCR assay, covering 54 Vbeta and 13 Jbeta segments, was used to amplify TCR beta CDR3 regions. To correct PCR amplification bias, a synthetic template baseline was used for both primer optimization and computational correction. As for the authors' bioinformatics: Reads were assigned to V, D and J genes according to IMGT and analyzed in immunoSEQ Analyzer, with only productive sequences retained. To calculate clonality, Shannon entropy was normalized by log2 of the number of productive unique sequences and then subtracted from one. For each patient and control, public and private clones were evaluated among the 100 most prevalent clones. Susac-specific clones were defined as absent from healthy and MS cohorts, 850 to 1,300 published viral clones and other ImmuneACCESS disease sequences. The raw public data were reprocessed by TCRdb itself: fastp quality trimming at Q25, MiXCR clonotype calling, in-frame beta chains only. Rows with a matching CDR3 protein are joined into one entry that keeps the most common DNA and genes. The V and J calls shown here were made by TCRdb, not taken from the authors' results. This sample comprises about 140,000 distinct CDR3 sequences, about 95% of them detected only once. The ten largest clones take up 0.15% to 0.2% of the sample.

The sequenced material came from CD8+ T cells from PBMCs. The V gene is TRBV5-6 and the J gene is TRBJ2-3; the D call is tentative, TRBD1 or TRBD2, as each matches 5 bases. This sequence originates from a human donor with Susac syndrome. In nucleotide form, the sequence is TGTGCCAGCAGCTTCCGGGACCCACCGGGGGATACGCAGTATTTT. Its translation is CASSFRDPPGDTQYF.